This TCR beta chain came from a study of OX40 agonist ivuxolimab in advanced cancers. Study outcomes and limitations: Within 6 weeks, CD4+ and CD8+ blood T cells expanded clonally at 0.1 to 3.0 mg/kg. Nonresponders included some who also had low normalized T-cell clonal expansion. Compared with others, partial responders at 0.1-3.0 mg/kg displayed clonal expansion among the lowest.

Patients had blood sampled at baseline and again on cycle 4 day 1 and cycle 7 day 1. This clone was seen only a few times. The target antigen is unknown. This CDR3 region has 15 residues. Germline trimming cut 4 bases from V and 8 bases from J; bases unmatched to any gene: 10. Germline CDR1 MNHNS, CDR2 SASEGT. Clones were sequenced by immunoSEQ multiplex PCR, and TCRdb holds only the in-frame ones, with some missing. The sample has about 21,000 clones, approximately 86% seen once. This TCR was sampled from an adult with an advanced solid tumor such as melanoma, head and neck, liver or kidney cancer. This material consisted of CD4+ or CD8+ T cells sorted from blood, taken in a trial of the OX40 agonist ivuxolimab. V usage is TRBV6-1 and J usage is TRBJ2-1, with 8 positions matching TRBD2. The CDR3 sequence is CASSGWGLGGDEQFF. CDR3 in DNA: TGTGCCAGCAGTGGATGGGGACTAGGAGGGGATGAGCAGTTCTTC.